What follows describes a single T cell receptor (beta chain). What this receptor recognizes is not known. The record has no base qualities; no much larger clone is one base away. This sample is part of a study of cytomegalovirus exposure and HLA in healthy donors listed by TCRdb under 2017. For context, the study as a whole: According to an earlier analysis of 550 to 700 of the donors, some 180 million T cells yielded 117 million unique TCR beta sequences and approximately 300 Gb of sequence data. Across around 400 genotyped donors of the cohort, an average of roughly 230,000 unique TCR beta nucleotide sequences per donor were sequenced, and 15% to 20% of those sequences were non-productive. Genome-wide SNP genotypes for about 65% of the roughly 670 donors were used in a later genetic analysis, which treated that subset as a discovery cohort. The study aimed to test whether cataloging public T cell receptors could reveal signatures of past pathogen exposure. A separate validation cohort of 100 to 150 different subjects was used in addition to the approximately 670-subject first cohort. The T cell repertoires of 666 subjects were profiled by immunosequencing and related to cytomegalovirus serostatus. The study combined high-throughput TCR immunosequencing, statistical association of individual TCRs with disease status, and machine learning to predict cytomegalovirus infection status. About 330 gigabases of sequencing data and around 85 million unique TCR sequences made up an early release that covered some 640 HLA-typed donors. Among the roughly 400 genotyped donors, around 81% belonged to the genetic ancestry cluster associated with self-reported Caucasian donors. Every discovery cohort repertoire had been produced on one sequencing platform. Typing coverage varied by locus: about 620-630 donors for A, B, C, DRB1 and DQB1; 522 for DQA1; more than 600 for DPA1; about 450 for DPB1. Roughly 5 DR-DQ haplotypes were handled as single units for association and clustering because linkage in the cohort was strong. An earlier analysis of some 600 of the donors applied high-throughput TCR beta sequencing to assess whether each TCR beta V gene segment acted as functional or pseudogenic. HLA typing included class I and class II loci at four-digit resolution. A later analysis re-examined previously published TCR beta repertoires from more than 600 donors and added high-resolution HLA genotyping to investigate patterns of TCR occurrence. Rather than using new phenotypic data, the later analysis identified candidate immune exposures from TCR beta sequences and from how often those sequences occurred across donors. Donor age, sex, ethnicity and CMV serostatus were collected together with the repertoire data.

The cohort was made up of 650 to 700 healthy bone marrow donors. At the time of sampling, all cohort members were nominally healthy, though unrecorded immune exposures were likely present. The donor was CMV seropositive and belonged to the group of 250 to 350 seropositive cohort members. A peripheral blood sample was provided by each donor, and peripheral blood mononuclear cells were used for TCR beta sequencing. The Qiagen DNeasy Blood Extraction Kit was used to extract genomic DNA from the blood cell samples. What the authors observed across the whole study: Some IMGT-functional V segments, including TRBV6-2 and TRBV6-3, could not be distinguished by the 87-base-pair reads and were therefore excluded. According to the authors, the approach could potentially be generalized to other disease states and immunological phenotypes. Three of the identified cytomegalovirus-associated TCR beta chains were confirmed in vitro to be specific for cytomegalovirus antigens. A later genetic analysis associated a missense DCLRE1C variant with V-gene and J-gene trimming of TCR beta chains, and an independent cohort replicated the association. Most TCR sequences were seen in very few donors, while some public TCRs were found in many individuals. The study gave a list of about 160 TCR beta chains associated with cytomegalovirus. Strong co-occurrence of HLA alleles, especially DR and DQ, made assigning TCR associations to individual alleles difficult. Because counts were too low, roughly 17 rarely observed V segments, including chromosome 9 orphons, were left out of the earlier analysis of several hundred of the donors. In a later analysis, TCR association rates were found to vary across HLA loci, with the most associated TCRs seen for DRB1 alleles and the fewest for HLA-C alleles. Linkage disequilibrium might explain the correlated functional status among segregating V segments, but an unknown experimental factor could not be excluded. HLA typing was unavailable for some donors at each locus, so association tests used only the typed subset. In a later genetic analysis, fewer N-insertions in productive TCRs were reported among donors in an Asian-associated ancestry cluster than the approximately 710-donor mean. A later analysis found that most CMV-associated TCR beta chains appeared HLA-restricted, with HLA associations seemingly driven largely by CMV exposure. Immune exposure information for the cohort was limited to CMV serostatus. In both the original and validation cohorts, the classifier was reported to diagnose cytomegalovirus status with high specificity and sensitivity. An earlier analysis of approximately 530 of the donors showed that most TCR beta V segments appeared in productive rearrangements either about 87% or about 30% of the time, which broadly matched IMGT annotations. In this cohort, only TCR beta chains were sequenced, and detectable features were limited by the absence of alpha or paired-chain data. Compared with equally common non-associated chains, HLA-associated TCR beta chains in a later analysis were more clonally expanded and had lower generation probabilities. At a false discovery rate of 0.05, a later analysis linked roughly 17,000 TCR beta sequences to specific HLA alleles. A further reported finding was that TCR beta sequences accurately predicted the HLA-A and HLA-B alleles for most subjects in the first cohort. According to a later analysis, parvovirus B19, influenza, CMV and Epstein-Barr virus appeared linked to several top co-occurrence clusters. A cluster of highly shared sequence variants was judged likely to be a technical artifact of the sequencing pipeline. The presence/absence analyses assumed that sequencing depth was roughly uniform across donors, and that assumption may not be true.

CDR1 and CDR2 are read off the germline V gene as SGDLS and YYNGEE. Spanning cysteine to phenylalanine, the CDR3 consists of 14 amino acids. Only the CDR3 DNA is retained, 42 bases long and in frame from the first base. V and J lose 4 bases and 10 bases, and a span of 15 bases separates them. The library relied on the immunoSEQ multiplex PCR assay. For the multiplex PCR, a mixture combining 60 forward primers for TCR Vbeta segments and 13 reverse primers for TCR Jbeta segments was used. Amplification of the CDR3 region of rearranged TCR beta genes was performed with a multiplex PCR assay on genomic DNA. The Illumina HiSeq System was used to sequence the amplified TCR beta libraries as 87-base-pair reads. From the authors' description of their analysis: A later analysis counted tens of millions of unique TCR beta chains across the 500 to 850 repertoires, and 9.5 million to 11 million of these chains were shared by at least two donors. Raw reads were error-corrected and collapsed into unique sequences with a nearest-neighbor algorithm that merged closely related sequences to remove PCR and sequencing errors. To assign V, D and J gene segments, CDR3 sequences were aligned to IMGT reference sequences. For a sequence to be retained, at least a six-nucleotide match to both a V gene segment and a J gene segment was required. A rearrangement counted as productive if the CDR3 had no stop codons and remained in frame with V and J, and every other rearrangement counted as non-productive. Following IMGT convention, CDR3 was defined as the stretch from the second conserved V-encoded cysteine to the conserved J-encoded phenylalanine. The earlier analysis of about 500 of the donors excluded sequences that lacked an unambiguous match to a single V gene segment. In an earlier analysis of approximately 560 of the donors, a V segment was called functional when productive rearrangements were above 56.7%, and segregating when the standard deviation between donors exceeded 5%. A statistical classification framework was developed to diagnose cytomegalovirus status using the catalog of TCR beta chain sequences. In a later analysis, TCR nucleotide sequences were compared against IMGT/GENE-DB human TR gene sequences so that V and J genes could be assigned. The TCRdist pipeline was used in a later analysis to assign CDR3 sequences and most-parsimonious VDJ recombination scenarios. In a later analysis, each TCR beta chain was defined by its CDR3 amino acid sequence together with its V-gene family, and reads lacking a unique V-gene family were excluded. To address suspected cross-contamination and a sequencing artifact, a later analysis removed over 500 highly shared, low-generation-probability nucleotide sequences. In a later analysis, a clonal expansion index for each public chain was calculated from normalized within-repertoire ranks of inferred template counts. In a later analysis, generation probabilities were computed with a VDJ recombination model fitted to out-of-frame rearrangements, and the resulting probabilities were checked against IGoR. Hypergeometric tests were used in a later analysis to score TCR-TCR, TCR-HLA and TCR-CMV co-occurrence, with a repertoire-size bias correction applied to the TCR pairs. A later analysis estimated false discovery rates by permuting HLA or CMV assignments 20 times. In a later analysis, co-occurring TCRs were grouped using DBSCAN, with TCRdist sequence similarity added in when clustering inside HLA-allele-positive subsets. Co-occurrence clustering excluded repertoires with fewer than 30,000 or more than 120,000 public chains, plus five with anomalous nucleotide sharing. Entries here come from immuneACCESS through TCRdb and include only in-frame sequences with V and J called. Some clones fail to appear in such tables; in the studies checked, an unresolved V gene covers under half of the shortfall, and the cause of the remainder is unknown. V and J calls and clone size follow that table, whereas D and trimming were derived from the DNA. This sample is represented by tens of thousands of clones; approximately 84% of them were singletons. The biggest ten clones account for roughly 5.5% of the sample.

The origin of this receptor is a woman aged 18-30 years in good health and CMV-seropositive. Sequencing was performed on PBMCs. The V and J segments used are TRBV9 and TRBJ1-6; TRBD1 is possibly the D segment (6 matching bases). This receptor has the CDR3 CASSPIQGSSPLHF. The DNA is as follows: TGTGCCAGCAGCCCCATACAGGGCAGCTCACCCCTCCACTTT.